This T cell receptor (beta chain) was recovered during a study of T cells after yellow fever vaccination. Making TCR cDNA involved 5'RACE template switching, which added UMIs and a universal primer site. TCRdb passed the 5' RACE reads through MiXCR, listing each CDR3 protein once. The table records 500,000 to 700,000 distinct CDR3 sequences, around 21% of them present only once. The CDR3 contains 15 residues. V was clipped by 4 bases and J by 4 bases, with 17 bases between them. The germline gives CDR1 SGHDT, CDR2 YYEEEE. Study conclusions and caveats: Post-booster repertoires contained most primary-vaccination clones again (roughly 96% CD4, roughly 90% CD8).

In the case of this clonotype: Its antigen is unknown.

V is TRBV5-6 and J is TRBJ1-2; D might be TRBD1 (6 bases). This clonotype originated in a man aged 30 to 45 who received the YFV17D yellow fever vaccine. Here the sequenced sample was PBMCs, taken 15 days after the yellow fever booster vaccination. CDR3 DNA: TGTGCCAGCAGCCTCTTCAGGACAGCGTTCTATGGCTACACCTTC. Its protein product is CASSLFRTAFYGYTF.